The 18 T cell receptor beta chains below were found in one sample sequenced in a study of T cell responses to AZD1222 COVID-19 vaccine. Produced via immunoSEQ multiplex PCR; TCRdb's table is partial and in-frame only. Of roughly 170,000 clones listed, 90% were seen once; the top ten hold around 2.9%. This specimen was peripheral blood, taken on day 0 of AZD1222 vaccination. These receptor sequences come from an adult in good health.

The chain has TRBV27 and TRBJ2-1, with TRBD2 identical over 10 bases. J was trimmed by 1 base and V by 4 bases; bases with no gene match: 13. This CDR3 region has 19 residues. The germline V gene encodes CDR1 MNHEY and CDR2 SMNVEV (reference sequence). The CDR3 here is CASSSLSSGGKGSYNEQFF. CDR3 DNA: TGTGCCAGCAGTTCTCTCTCTAGCGGGGGAAAGGGGTCCTACAATGAGCAGTTCTTC.

CDR3 sequence: CASSPLSADEQFF. The CDR3 bases are TGTGCCAGCAGTCCCCTCTCGGCAGATGAGCAGTTCTTC. The chain employs TRBV12-3 or TRBV12-4 and TRBJ2-1; D uncertain. This CDR3 contains 13 residues. V lost 5 bases to trimming and J lost 8 bases, with 13 bases between them.

V and J are TRBV4-3 and TRBJ1-5; maybe TRBD1 (6 bases). CDR3 length: 16 residues. V was trimmed by 0 bases and J by 3 bases, leaving 12 bases between them. Germline V gene sequence: CDR1 LGHNA, CDR2 YSLEER. The CDR3 DNA reads as TGCGCCAGCAGCCAAGAGGCGGGGGCCTCCAATCAGCCCCAGCATTTT. Encoded protein: CASSQEAGASNQPQHF.

The J gene is TRBJ2-7, the V gene TRBV9; TRBD2 might be the D (7 bases). The CDR3 length is 16 residues. V was cut by 5 bases and J by 0 bases, with 18 bases left in between. Germline V CDR1 and CDR2: SGDLS, YYNGEE. In DNA, the CDR3 is TGTGCCAGCAGTCCCCGTGGGGCGGGGGCCTCCTACGAGCAGTACTTC. It specifies CASSPRGAGASYEQYF.

The chain joins TRBV14 to TRBJ1-1, with 8 bases aligning to TRBD1. V lost 7 bases and J lost 0; bases outside the gene matches: 7. CDR3 size: 15 residues. Germline CDR1 reads SGHDN; CDR2 reads FVKESK. CDR3 in amino acids: CASTADRGLNTEAFF. The CDR3 nucleotides are TGTGCCAGCACCGCCGACAGGGGCTTGAACACTGAAGCTTTCTTT.

The CDR3, as DNA: TGTGCCAGCAGCCAAGATCCGACTAGCGGAGAGCAGTTCTTC. Translation gives CASSQDPTSGEQFF. This rearrangement joins TRBV3-1 (or the pseudogene TRBV3-2) to TRBJ2-1; TRBD2 matches 9 bases. The germline gives CDR1 LGHDT, CDR2 YNNKEL (reference sequence). The CDR3 is 14 amino acids. With 0 bases clipped from V and 10 bases from J, the junction kept 4 bases outside the gene matches.

V usage is TRBV6-5 and J usage is TRBJ1-2; D call uncertain. CDR3 length equals 12 residues. CDR1 is MNHEY and CDR2 is SVGAGI in the germline V gene. Between the trimmed V and J ends, which lost 7 bases and 9 bases, there was a span of 15 bases. The CDR3, as DNA: TGTGCCAGCAAGTCCCCCCTTGATAGCTACACCTTC. Translating it yields CASKSPLDSYTF.

This chain links TRBV7-3 with TRBJ2-5; D unclear. This CDR3 is 13 amino acids long. With 5 bases removed from V and 3 bases from J, the gap between germline ends came to 10 bases. Germline V gives CDR1 SGHTA, CDR2 FQGTGA. The CDR3 DNA follows: TGTGCCAGCAGCCCTCTCCCAGAAGAGACCCAGTACTTC. Amino acid sequence: CASSPLPEETQYF.

CDR3 sequence (DNA): TGTGCCAGCAGTGAACGGGACCAGTGGCGCAATCAGCCCCAGCATTTT. Protein product: CASSERDQWRNQPQHF. The rearrangement links TRBV6-1 to TRBJ1-5, with D perhaps TRBD1 (5 bases). The CDR3 runs 16 residues. Germline V gene data show CDR1 as MNHNS and CDR2 as SASEGT. The V gene lost 2 bases and the J gene lost 2 bases, with 13 bases spanning the gap.

The chain combines TRBV19 with TRBJ1-5, with 10 nucleotides matching TRBD1. The V segment lost 5 bases and the J segment 3 bases; nucleotides outside the gene matches: 4. The germline gives CDR1 LNHDA, CDR2 SQIVND (reference sequence). CDR3 length: 15 residues. CDR3 region: CASSSGTGDNQPQHF. The CDR3 DNA follows: TGTGCCAGTAGTTCGGGGACAGGGGACAATCAGCCCCAGCATTTT.

The chain links TRBV5-6 to TRBJ1-4; tentative D call: TRBD1 (5 bases). This CDR3 has 16 residues. Germline CDR1 SGHDT, CDR2 YYEEEE. Trimming took off 0 bases at V and 4 bases at J, with 13 bases between the two ends. The CDR3 loop reads CASSLGARQYNEKLFF. CDR3 DNA sequence: TGTGCCAGCAGCTTGGGGGCCCGACAGTATAATGAAAAACTGTTTTTT.

V gene TRBV5-4 combines with J gene TRBJ2-7; D is uncertain. Trimming cost V 2 bases and J 4 bases, with 13 bases left between them. This CDR3 is 14 amino acids long. CDR1 and CDR2 from the germline V gene are SGHNT and YYREEE (reference sequence). CDR3 bases: TGTGCCAGCAGCTTAACTCTAAACGCTTACGAGCAGTACTTC. It specifies CASSLTLNAYEQYF.

This clone has only one observation. The chain combines TRBV3-1 (or the pseudogene TRBV3-2) with TRBJ2-2, with D hard to call. The V gene lost 1 base and the J gene lost 3 bases, with 15 bases spanning the gap. The CDR3 is 17 residues long. CDR1 is LGHDT, CDR2 YNNKEL, per germline (reference sequence). The CDR3 here is CASSQGNLPTYTGELFF. The DNA of the CDR3 is TGTGCCAGCAGCCAAGGGAATTTGCCAACCTACACCGGGGAGCTGTTTTTT.

V is TRBV14 and J is TRBJ1-5; no definite D call. The germline gives CDR1 SGHDN, CDR2 FVKESK. Trimming removed 0 bases at V and 7 bases at J, with 7 bases between. CDR3 length: 13 residues. The CDR3 region is CASSQDLVQPQHF. As DNA, the CDR3 is TGTGCCAGCAGCCAAGATTTGGTGCAGCCCCAGCATTTT. Full variable domain (rest looked up from reference TRBV14 and TRBJ1-5): EAGVTQFPSHSVIEKGQTVTLRCDPISGHDNLYWYRRVMGKEIKFLLHFVKESKQDESGMPNNRFLAERTGGTYSTLKVQPAELEDSGVYFCASSQDLVQPQHFGDGTRLSIL.

CDR3 in amino acids: CASSGLGYEQYF. DNA of the CDR3: TGTGCCAGCAGCGGACTGGGTTACGAGCAGTACTTC. The rearrangement links TRBV9 to TRBJ2-7, with D uncertain. CDR3 length equals 12 residues. Germline lookup yields CDR1 SGDLS and CDR2 YYNGEE. V dropped 3 bases and J dropped 4 bases, with 8 bases sitting between them.

The chain carries TRBV9 and TRBJ1-4, with 9 bases that match TRBD1. CDR1 is SGDLS, CDR2 YYNGEE, per germline. CDR3 length: 15 residues. Unmatched junction bases numbered 5, after V lost 3 bases and J lost 5 bases. CDR3 region: CASSASGTGNEKLFF. In nucleotides, the CDR3 is TGTGCCAGCAGCGCCTCCGGGACAGGGAATGAAAAACTGTTTTTT.

This rearrangement joins TRBV4-2 to TRBJ1-2; 8 bases match TRBD1. V shed 0 bases, J shed 3 bases, and the junction held 6 bases outside the gene matches. CDR1 is LGHNA and CDR2 is YNFKEQ in the germline V gene. The CDR3 totals 16 residues. Written as DNA, the CDR3 is TGTGCCAGCAGCCAAGACACAGGGGGATTTGACTATGGCTACACCTTC. It translates to CASSQDTGGFDYGYTF.

The chain has TRBV30 and TRBJ2-3, with a tentative D call TRBD2 (5 bases). Per the germline V gene, CDR1 is GTSNPN and CDR2 is SVGIG (reference sequence). The length of the CDR3 is 17 residues. Trimming took off 0 bases at V and 0 bases at J, with 16 bases between the two ends. In nucleotides, the CDR3 is TGTGCCTGGAGTGTATATGACCTAGCTACTAGCACAGATACGCAGTATTTT. Encoded protein: CAWSVYDLATSTDTQYF.